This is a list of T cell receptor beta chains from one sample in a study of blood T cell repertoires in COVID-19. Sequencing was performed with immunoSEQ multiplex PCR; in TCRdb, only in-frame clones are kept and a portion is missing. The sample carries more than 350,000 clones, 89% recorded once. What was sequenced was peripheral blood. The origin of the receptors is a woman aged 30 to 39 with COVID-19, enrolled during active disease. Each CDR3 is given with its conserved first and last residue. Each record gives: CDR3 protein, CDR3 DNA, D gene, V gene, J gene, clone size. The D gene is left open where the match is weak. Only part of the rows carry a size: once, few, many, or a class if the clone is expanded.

cdr3_aa: CASSPGDSARTF; cdr3_nt: TGTGCCAGCTCACCGGGGGACAGCGCTCGAACCTTC; d_call: TRBD1; v_call: TRBV18; j_call: TRBJ1-2; clone_size: once
cdr3_aa: CASNREVNQPQHF; cdr3_nt: TGTGCTAGTAACCGGGAGGTAAATCAGCCCCAGCATTTT; d_call: NA; v_call: TRBV28; j_call: TRBJ1-5; clone_size: NA
cdr3_aa: CASSLQAYEQYF; cdr3_nt: TGTGCCAGCAGCTTGCAAGCATACGAGCAGTACTTC; d_call: NA; v_call: TRBV5-6; j_call: TRBJ2-7; clone_size: once
cdr3_aa: CASSFLGQPNTEAFF; cdr3_nt: TGTGCCAGCAGTTTTTTGGGACAGCCGAACACTGAAGCTTTCTTT; d_call: TRBD1; v_call: TRBV28; j_call: TRBJ1-1; clone_size: NA
cdr3_aa: CASSLAEGLGRNQPQHF; cdr3_nt: TGTGCCAGCAGCTTGGCGGAGGGATTGGGTCGCAATCAGCCCCAGCATTTT; d_call: NA; v_call: TRBV5-8; j_call: TRBJ1-5; clone_size: NA
cdr3_aa: CASSLFRTGDLTGELFF; cdr3_nt: TGTGCCAGCAGTTTGTTTCGGACAGGGGATTTGACCGGGGAGCTGTTTTTT; d_call: TRBD1; v_call: TRBV2; j_call: TRBJ2-2; clone_size: NA
cdr3_aa: CASSSLRTSGGADTQYF; cdr3_nt: TGTGCCAGCAGCTCACTCCGGACTAGCGGGGGTGCAGATACGCAGTATTTT; d_call: TRBD2; v_call: TRBV5-6; j_call: TRBJ2-3; clone_size: NA
cdr3_aa: CASSSGRSTDTQYF; cdr3_nt: TGCGCCAGCAGCAGCGGGAGAAGCACAGATACGCAGTATTTT; d_call: TRBD2; v_call: TRBV10-1; j_call: TRBJ2-3; clone_size: NA
cdr3_aa: CASSLTPGQGLAKGSGYTF; cdr3_nt: TGTGCCAGCAGCCTCACACCTGGACAGGGGCTTGCTAAGGGTAGCGGCTACACCTTC; d_call: TRBD1; v_call: TRBV7-8; j_call: TRBJ1-2; clone_size: once
cdr3_aa: CASSLAGREVRNTEAFF; cdr3_nt: TGTGCCAGCAGCTTAGCTGGCAGGGAGGTTCGGAACACTGAAGCTTTCTTT; d_call: NA; v_call: TRBV11-3; j_call: TRBJ1-1; clone_size: once
cdr3_aa: CASSQSLVRTRNQPQHF; cdr3_nt: TGCGCCAGCAGCCAATCCTTGGTTAGGACACGCAATCAGCCCCAGCATTTT; d_call: NA; v_call: TRBV4-1; j_call: TRBJ1-5; clone_size: NA
cdr3_aa: CAGQGGAGPGNEQFF; cdr3_nt: TGTGCCGGCCAGGGAGGGGCAGGCCCCGGGAATGAGCAGTTCTTC; d_call: TRBD2; v_call: TRBV7-9; j_call: TRBJ2-1; clone_size: NA
cdr3_aa: CASSYRGFHNEQFF; cdr3_nt: TGTGCCAGCAGTTATAGAGGATTCCACAATGAGCAGTTCTTC; d_call: NA; v_call: TRBV27; j_call: TRBJ2-1; clone_size: NA
cdr3_aa: CSVEAGRDRSGANVLTF; cdr3_nt: TGCAGCGTTGAAGCGGGAAGGGACAGATCTGGGGCCAACGTCCTGACTTTC; d_call: TRBD1; v_call: TRBV29-1; j_call: TRBJ2-6; clone_size: NA
cdr3_aa: CASSSPYDGNQPQHF; cdr3_nt: TGTGCCAGCAGTTCGCCCTACGACGGGAATCAGCCCCAGCATTTT; d_call: NA; v_call: TRBV28; j_call: TRBJ1-5; clone_size: few
cdr3_aa: CASSGGDVGHNSPLHF; cdr3_nt: TGTGCCAGCAGCGGGGGCGACGTCGGGCATAATTCACCCCTCCACTTT; d_call: NA; v_call: TRBV7-8; j_call: TRBJ1-6; clone_size: NA
cdr3_aa: CASSESLLAERGQFF; cdr3_nt: TGTGCCAGCAGTGAATCCCTCCTAGCGGAAAGGGGGCAGTTCTTC; d_call: TRBD2; v_call: TRBV6-1; j_call: TRBJ2-1; clone_size: once
cdr3_aa: CASSLRTRDRVRGTEAFF; cdr3_nt: TGTGCCAGCAGTTTGAGGACCAGAGACAGGGTCCGAGGCACTGAAGCTTTCTTT; d_call: TRBD1; v_call: TRBV28; j_call: TRBJ1-1; clone_size: NA
cdr3_aa: CASSPGQSYTGELFF; cdr3_nt: TGTGCCAGCAGCCCAGGACAGAGTTACACCGGGGAGCTGTTTTTT; d_call: NA; v_call: TRBV5-4; j_call: TRBJ2-2; clone_size: NA
cdr3_aa: CASSSRGSLEQYF; cdr3_nt: TGTGCCAGCAGCTCCCGGGGTAGCCTCGAGCAGTACTTC; d_call: NA; v_call: TRBV7-2; j_call: TRBJ2-7; clone_size: NA
cdr3_aa: CASSGGSTIETQYF; cdr3_nt: TGTGCCAGCAGCGGCGGTTCAACCATAGAGACCCAGTACTTC; d_call: NA; v_call: TRBV6-2/TRBV6-3; j_call: TRBJ2-5; clone_size: once
cdr3_aa: CASTLGHLEKLFF; cdr3_nt: TGTGCCAGCACCCTGGGACATTTGGAAAAACTGTTTTTT; d_call: NA; v_call: TRBV19; j_call: TRBJ1-4; clone_size: once
cdr3_aa: CASRGTGGTDTQYF; cdr3_nt: TGTGCCAGCAGGGGGACAGGGGGCACAGATACGCAGTATTTT; d_call: TRBD1; v_call: TRBV6-5; j_call: TRBJ2-3; clone_size: once
cdr3_aa: CASSSWTVQETQYF; cdr3_nt: TGTGCCAGCAGCTCATGGACAGTACAAGAGACCCAGTACTTC; d_call: NA; v_call: TRBV11-2; j_call: TRBJ2-5; clone_size: NA
cdr3_aa: CASSYSAGTPSQQYF; cdr3_nt: TGTGCCAGCAGTTACTCAGCCGGGACTCCATCACAGCAGTATTTT; d_call: NA; v_call: TRBV6-5; j_call: TRBJ2-3; clone_size: NA
cdr3_aa: CASSQPDREEGNEQFF; cdr3_nt: TGTGCCAGCTCACAACCGGACAGGGAGGAAGGCAATGAGCAGTTCTTC; d_call: TRBD1; v_call: TRBV18; j_call: TRBJ2-1; clone_size: NA
cdr3_aa: CASGDRGLGTDTQYF; cdr3_nt: TGTGCCAGCGGGGATCGAGGGCTCGGCACAGATACGCAGTATTTT; d_call: NA; v_call: TRBV7-2; j_call: TRBJ2-3; clone_size: NA
cdr3_aa: CSAEGASYNEQFF; cdr3_nt: TGCAGCGCTGAGGGGGCCTCCTACAATGAGCAGTTCTTC; d_call: TRBD1; v_call: TRBV29-1; j_call: TRBJ2-1; clone_size: NA
cdr3_aa: CASSPTGQGILGETQYF; cdr3_nt: TGTGCCAGCAGCCCCACCGGACAGGGTATTCTCGGAGAGACCCAGTACTTC; d_call: TRBD1; v_call: TRBV5-6; j_call: TRBJ2-5; clone_size: NA
cdr3_aa: CAIPTGVNTGELFF; cdr3_nt: TGTGCCATCCCGACAGGGGTGAACACCGGGGAGCTGTTTTTT; d_call: TRBD1; v_call: TRBV10-3; j_call: TRBJ2-2; clone_size: NA
cdr3_aa: CASSKGGLAGGTYNEQFF; cdr3_nt: TGTGCCAGCAGCAAGGGAGGACTAGCGGGAGGGACCTACAATGAGCAGTTCTTC; d_call: NA; v_call: TRBV21-1; j_call: TRBJ2-1; clone_size: few
cdr3_aa: CASSQRQSNQPQHF; cdr3_nt: TGCGCCAGCAGCCAACGACAGTCCAATCAGCCCCAGCATTTT; d_call: NA; v_call: TRBV4-1; j_call: TRBJ1-5; clone_size: NA
cdr3_aa: CASSPGRNTEAFF; cdr3_nt: TGTGCCAGCTCACCTGGGAGGAACACTGAAGCTTTCTTT; d_call: NA; v_call: TRBV18; j_call: TRBJ1-1; clone_size: once
cdr3_aa: CAISPSGSFYNEQFF; cdr3_nt: TGTGCCATCAGTCCTAGCGGGAGTTTCTACAATGAGCAGTTCTTC; d_call: TRBD2; v_call: TRBV10-3; j_call: TRBJ2-1; clone_size: NA
cdr3_aa: CASSPQGRYGYTF; cdr3_nt: TGCGCCAGCAGCCCCCAGGGGCGCTATGGCTACACCTTC; d_call: NA; v_call: TRBV4-3; j_call: TRBJ1-2; clone_size: NA
cdr3_aa: CAWSIGDSGNTIYF; cdr3_nt: TGTGCCTGGAGTATCGGTGACTCTGGAAACACCATATATTTT; d_call: NA; v_call: TRBV30; j_call: TRBJ1-3; clone_size: NA
cdr3_aa: CASSLSGSNTEAFF; cdr3_nt: TGTGCCAGCAGCTTATCAGGGTCGAACACTGAAGCTTTCTTT; d_call: NA; v_call: TRBV7-9; j_call: TRBJ1-1; clone_size: NA
cdr3_aa: CASSLGAGSGNTIYF; cdr3_nt: TGTGCCAGCAGCTTGGGTGCGGGCTCTGGAAACACCATATATTTT; d_call: NA; v_call: TRBV5-4; j_call: TRBJ1-3; clone_size: NA
cdr3_aa: CASSYSPGGFYEQYF; cdr3_nt: TGTGCCAGCAGTTACTCCCCCGGAGGGTTCTACGAGCAGTACTTC; d_call: NA; v_call: TRBV6-2/TRBV6-3; j_call: TRBJ2-7; clone_size: NA
cdr3_aa: CASSLEAGEIDEQFF; cdr3_nt: TGTGCCAGCAGCTTAGAAGCGGGCGAGATCGATGAGCAGTTCTTC; d_call: NA; v_call: TRBV7-2; j_call: TRBJ2-1; clone_size: NA
cdr3_aa: CASSMRRGDTQYF; cdr3_nt: TGTGCCAGTAGTATGCGGAGAGGGGATACGCAGTATTTT; d_call: NA; v_call: TRBV19; j_call: TRBJ2-3; clone_size: NA
cdr3_aa: CASSSTRVTQYF; cdr3_nt: TGTGCCAGCAGTTCCACTAGGGTGACCCAGTACTTC; d_call: NA; v_call: TRBV6-2/TRBV6-3; j_call: TRBJ2-5; clone_size: NA